This T cell receptor beta chain was recorded in a study of vaccination and CD4 T cells after COVID-19. As to treatment: approximately nine-day PBMC culture with coronavirus spike peptide pools or control peptides (ViraFEST assay). The study's findings and limits: Convalescent patients had a median approximately 86% of post-vaccine SARS-CoV-2-reactive clones that were detected only after vaccination, not before it. Nearly all convalescent vaccine-specific clones, 304 of 307, recognized only SARS-CoV-2 spike.

The assay that was used to sequence DNA from cultured CD4+ T cells was the Oncomine TCR Beta short-read assay. It was cultured CD4+ T cells from which genomic DNA was extracted. From the PCR reads, TCRdb called clonotypes with MiXCR, one entry per CDR3 protein. The sample carries roughly 7,200 distinct CDR3 sequences, 60% to 65% recorded once. This clonotype was seen a few times. Its matching antigen is unknown. CDR1 DFQATT and CDR2 SNEGSKA come from the germline V gene (reference sequence). The CDR3 totals 14 residues. The V end was cut by 1 base, the J end by 4 bases, with 11 bases between. The sequencing input was CD4+ T cells from blood, cultured in vitro. This rearrangement joins TRBV20-1 to TRBJ1-5; no definite D call. The sequence derives from a human donor who had recovered from COVID-19. The CDR3 sequence: CSARVYGDNQPQHF. CDR3 DNA sequence: TGCAGTGCTAGAGTGTATGGAGATAATCAGCCCCAGCATTTT.